The rows below give T cell receptor beta chains drawn from one sample of a study of monozygotic twins with inflammatory bowel disease. Following a re-call of the 5' RACE reads, TCRdb has one entry per CDR3 protein and lacks DNA. In all, the sample yields about 380,000 distinct CDR3 sequences. Sequenced material: blood. These TCRs come from a human donor with ulcerative colitis or Crohn's disease, or a healthy co-twin of an affected twin (not recorded which). CDR3s include the opening cysteine and the closing phenylalanine or tryptophan.

TRBJ1-5 TRBV7-2 CASSQTGGNQPQHF
TRBJ1-4 TRBV12-3/TRBV12-4 CASSLGNGEKLFF
TRBJ2-3 TRBV28 CASSQRALFGTQYF
TRBJ2-7 TRBV3-1 CASSQSYGGEQYF
TRBJ2-2 TRBV5-1 CASTRGDTGELFF
TRBJ2-1 TRBV10-2 CASRGLAAISYNEQFF
TRBJ2-1 TRBV20-1 CSAPQARWRGGLNEQFF
TRBJ1-3 TRBV15 CATSRDWAASGNTIYF
TRBJ2-5 TRBV5-1 CASSLYYVGRGAETQYF
TRBJ2-3 TRBV4-2 CASSQTGLTAQDTQYF
TRBJ2-7 TRBV29-1 CSVEGQGTREQYF
TRBJ1-1 TRBV7-9 CASSLEAGNTEAFF
TRBJ2-1 TRBV4-2 CASSQDGGRGPYNEQFF
TRBJ2-5 TRBV7-2 CASSLTGLGRETQYF
TRBJ2-7 TRBV4-1 CASSQARGGVAYEQYF
TRBJ2-3 TRBV27 CASRLNADTQYF
TRBJ2-7 TRBV7-2 CASSLVGGEDEQYF
TRBJ2-1 TRBV7-8 CASSLDTVAGTYNEQFF
TRBJ2-7 TRBV7-2 CASSNRPGPYEQYF
TRBJ2-7 TRBV20-1 CSALDRGPYEQYF
TRBJ2-2 TRBV19 CASSQGRDTGELFF
TRBJ2-5 TRBV7-9 CASSLVSGRGTQYF
TRBJ2-1 TRBV20-1 CSARDQLAGSYNEQFF
TRBJ2-5 TRBV6-2/TRBV6-3 CASSYLGTGEETQYF
TRBJ2-7 TRBV5-6 CASSLDDEQYF
TRBJ2-5 TRBV12-3/TRBV12-4 CASSFVAGVQETQYF
TRBJ2-1 TRBV20-1 CSARADSNEQFF
TRBJ1-5 TRBV19 CASSQETFSNQPQHF
TRBJ2-5 TRBV12-3/TRBV12-4 CASRPRTGNDQETQYF
TRBJ2-7 TRBV5-1 CASSLWDSPYEQYF
TRBJ2-3 TRBV5-1 CASSGEGTDTQYF
TRBJ1-5 TRBV7-3 CASSLRVCASGDVYSNQPQHF
TRBJ2-1 TRBV12-3/TRBV12-4 CASSFYGRDDEQFF
TRBJ2-7 TRBV4-1 CASSLFGQGAISSTYEQYF
TRBJ1-5 TRBV28 CASSLKSRAGGQPQHF
TRBJ2-7 TRBV5-1 CASSPGVALRDYEQYF
TRBJ1-6 TRBV4-3 CASSQLTGINSPLHF
TRBJ1-1 TRBV6-5 CASSYGDTEAFF
TRBJ2-7 TRBV20-1 CSARVTGTHSYEQYF
TRBJ2-5 TRBV6-6 CASTPGPQETQYF
TRBJ2-7 TRBV27 CASSERGRGYEQYF
TRBJ2-7 TRBV29-1 CSVGGTGYNTYEQYF
TRBJ1-4 TRBV12-3/TRBV12-4 CASSLEFREAEKLFF